A single sample gave rise to the 32 T cell receptor beta chains below, sequenced in a study of neurological immune-mediated disorders. TCRdb independently ran MiXCR on the 5' RACE reads; one entry per CDR3 protein. Among tens of thousands of distinct CDR3 sequences listed, about 4.2% were seen once. The specimen sequenced was PBMCs. Receptors originate from a man in his forties or fifties with multiple sclerosis.

This clonotype appeared many times. The CDR3 sequence: CASSSHGSYGYTF. The CDR3 DNA reads as TGTGCCAGCAGCTCCCACGGGTCTTATGGCTACACCTTC. The V call is TRBV14, the J call TRBJ1-2; D is undetermined. Per the germline V gene, CDR1 is SGHDN and CDR2 is FVKESK. The CDR3 extends over 13 amino acids. V shed 5 bases and J shed 5 bases, with 12 bases lying between them.

The rearrangement uses TRBV7-7 and TRBJ2-5; a possible D gene is TRBD2 (6 bases). CDR3 size: 14 residues. Germline lookup yields CDR1 SSHAT and CDR2 FNYEAQ (reference sequence). The germline V and J ends were trimmed by 0 bases and 5 bases, with 10 bases remaining between them. The CDR3 protein is CASSLAGGMETQYF. Here the CDR3 DNA reads TGTGCCAGCAGCTTAGCTGGAGGGATGGAGACCCAGTACTTC.

This clonotype has a count of ten or more. The V gene is TRBV11-2, the J gene TRBJ2-1; tentative D call: TRBD2 (5 bases). This CDR3 has 14 residues. V was shortened by 5 bases and J by 9 bases, with 17 bases between the two germline ends. The V gene's germline CDR1 is SGHAT and CDR2 FQNNGV. In nucleotides, the CDR3 is TGTGCCAGCAGCCGGACGGCGACGGGGAGTGAGCAGTTCTTC. This codes for CASSRTATGSEQFF.

This clonotype was observed a few times. This chain joins TRBV5-4 and TRBJ2-2; 10 bases match TRBD2. Germline assignment: CDR1 SGHNT and CDR2 YYREEE (reference sequence). This CDR3 contains 15 residues. V shed 1 base, J shed 5 bases, and the junction held 2 bases outside the gene matches. CDR3 sequence reads: CASSLRTSGTGELFF. The CDR3 DNA reads as TGTGCCAGCAGCTTGCGGACTAGCGGTACCGGGGAGCTGTTTTTT. The full variable domain, in which reference TRBV5-4 and TRBJ2-2 provide the parts outside the CDR3, is ETGVTQSPTHLIKTRGQQVTLRCSSQSGHNTVSWYQQALGQGPQFIFQYYREEENGRGNFPPRFSGLQFPNYSSELNVNALELDDSALYLCASSLRTSGTGELFFGEGSRLTVL.

This clonotype appeared many times. This chain links TRBV5-6 with TRBJ2-6; 7 positions match TRBD1. V lost 0 bases and J lost 0; bases outside the gene matches: 9. Germline V gene sequence: CDR1 SGHDT, CDR2 YYEEEE. CDR3 size: 19 residues. CDR3 nucleotide sequence: TGTGCCAGCAGCTTGGACAGGGGCCACCCCAACTCTGGGGCCAACGTCCTGACTTTC. It specifies CASSLDRGHPNSGANVLTF.

This clonotype was counted a few times. This chain connects TRBV6-2 or TRBV6-3 to TRBJ2-5, with D possibly being TRBD1 (6 bases). Germline CDR1 reads MNHEY; CDR2 reads SVGEGT. Trimming took off 4 bases at V and 1 base at J, with 16 bases between the two ends. This CDR3 is 16 amino acids long. In nucleotides, the CDR3 is TGTGCCAGCAGTTCCGGACAGTACGGTACCCAAGAGACCCAGTACTTC. Amino acid sequence: CASSSGQYGTQETQYF.

This clonotype was recorded many times. The chain is built from TRBV7-2 and TRBJ2-7; no clear D gene. In germline, CDR1 is SGHTA, CDR2 FQGNSA. V lost 1 base to trimming and J lost 4 bases, with 8 bases between them. This CDR3 region has 13 residues. The CDR3 DNA follows: TGTGCCAGCAGCTTAGACGGTCCGTACGAGCAGTACTTC. The encoded protein is CASSLDGPYEQYF.

In this sample, this clonotype turned up many times. The gene calls are TRBV9 and TRBJ2-1; D uncertain. The CDR3 sequence is 13 residues long. Trimming took 0 bases from V and 6 from J, leaving 7 bases between them. Germline CDR1 SGDLS, CDR2 YYNGEE. The CDR3 sequence is CASSVATGNEQFF. CDR3 in DNA: TGTGCCAGCAGCGTAGCCACCGGCAATGAGCAGTTCTTC.

Ten or more counts support this clonotype. The rearrangement links TRBV7-9 to TRBJ2-6; D might be TRBD2 (6 bases). Germline V gene sequence: CDR1 SEHNR, CDR2 FQNEAQ (reference sequence). V was cut by 9 bases and J by 0 bases, with 9 bases left in between. This CDR3 is 14 amino acids long. CDR3: CASRRDSGANVLTF. As DNA, the CDR3 is TGTGCCAGTCGGAGGGACTCTGGGGCCAACGTCCTGACTTTC.

This clonotype was observed at least ten times. This chain links TRBV28 with TRBJ2-7, with D maybe TRBD1 (5 bases). The CDR3 runs 15 residues. The ends were cut back, 5 bases at V and 4 bases at J, with 18 bases in the middle. CDR1 is MDHEN, CDR2 SYDVKM, per germline. DNA for the CDR3: TGTGCCAGCAGTCCCCCCTCAGGGAAGCGTTACGAGCAGTACTTC. It codes for CASSPPSGKRYEQYF.

There are many counts of this clonotype. The J gene is TRBJ2-3, the V gene TRBV4-1, with D hard to call. Trimming took off 0 bases at V and 3 bases at J, with 4 bases between the two ends. CDR3 length: 13 amino acids. Germline V gene lookup returns CDR1 MGHRA and CDR2 YSYEKL. Here the CDR3 reads CASSQEGTDTQYF. The CDR3 DNA follows: TGCGCCAGCAGCCAAGAAGGGACAGATACGCAGTATTTT.

At least ten counts were recorded for this clonotype. This rearrangement joins TRBV29-1 to TRBJ2-2, with TRBD2 identical over 11 bases. Germline V gene data show CDR1 as SQVTM and CDR2 as ANQGSEA. V dropped 3 bases and J dropped 6; count of bases not matched to a gene: 3. This CDR3 contains 14 residues. CDR3 sequence (DNA): TGCAGCGTTGAGACTAGCGGGAAACCCGGGGAGCTGTTTTTT. Translating it yields CSVETSGKPGELFF.

The chain combines TRBV20-1 with TRBJ2-3; D perhaps matches TRBD1 (7 bases). The CDR3 is 16 residues long. From germline, CDR1 is DFQATT and CDR2 SNEGSKA (reference sequence). The ends were cut back, 6 bases at V and 3 bases at J, with 22 bases in the middle. The CDR3 sequence is CSAHQGGAEPTDTQYF. CDR3 DNA: TGCAGTGCCCATCAGGGGGGCGCAGAACCGACAGATACGCAGTATTTT.

Ten or more counts support this clonotype. The chain carries TRBV25-1 and TRBJ2-5; no firm D call. The CDR3 length is 14 residues. V was clipped by 7 bases and J by 4 bases, with 16 bases between them. The germline gives CDR1 MGHDK, CDR2 SYGVNS. DNA for the CDR3: TGTGCCAGCACCTCCGGCCGGATGGGAGAGACCCAGTACTTC. Translation: CASTSGRMGETQYF.

This chain connects TRBV20-1 to TRBJ1-5; D is undetermined. The CDR3 has 13 residues. Trimming removed 1 base at V and 4 bases at J, with 8 bases between. Germline V gene data show CDR1 as DFQATT and CDR2 as SNEGSKA (reference sequence). The CDR3 DNA sequence: TGCAGTGCTAGAGCAGAGGGTAATCAGCCCCAGCATTTT. Translating it yields CSARAEGNQPQHF.

Ten or more counts support this clonotype. The genes are TRBV5-1 and TRBJ2-1, with TRBD2 as a possible D gene (5 bases). V was clipped by 0 bases and J by 5 bases, with 9 bases between them. CDR1 SGHRS and CDR2 YFSETQ come from the germline V gene. The CDR3 extends over 14 amino acids. CDR3 in amino acids: CASSLGRGNNEQFF. The CDR3 DNA reads as TGCGCCAGCAGCTTGGGTCGGGGAAACAATGAGCAGTTCTTC.

This clonotype was seen many times. The chain links TRBV6-5 to TRBJ1-1; D unclear. Deletions cut 8 bases from V and 0 bases from J, with 10 bases between. Germline V gene data show CDR1 as MNHEY and CDR2 as SVGAGI. This CDR3 has 13 amino acids. CDR3 region: CASVANMNTEAFF. CDR3 nucleotide sequence: TGTGCCAGCGTCGCCAACATGAACACTGAAGCTTTCTTT.

There are many counts of this clonotype. This chain uses TRBV4-2 with TRBJ2-3; D is uncertain. Trimming took off 0 bases at V and 0 bases at J, with 10 bases between the two ends. Germline values: CDR1 LGHNA, CDR2 YNFKEQ. This CDR3 is built from 16 residues. The CDR3 coding sequence is TGTGCCAGCAGCCAAGATCCCGACCCAAGCACAGATACGCAGTATTTT. Encoded protein: CASSQDPDPSTDTQYF.

This clonotype was seen many times. The chain links TRBV4-1 to TRBJ1-2; the D gene is possibly TRBD1 (6 bases). The length of the CDR3 is 14 residues. CDR1 and CDR2 from the germline V gene are MGHRA and YSYEKL. The V gene lost 4 bases and the J gene lost 4 bases, with 13 bases spanning the gap. CDR3 sequence (DNA): TGCGCCAGCAGCCCGCAGGACAGCCGCTATGGCTACACCTTC. Translation: CASSPQDSRYGYTF.

This clonotype was recorded many times. The chain is built from TRBV4-1 and TRBJ2-3, with D perhaps matching TRBD2 (7 bases). CDR3 length: 16 amino acids. V was pared by 4 bases and J by 6 bases, with 20 bases between. Germline V gene sequence: CDR1 MGHRA, CDR2 YSYEKL. The CDR3 nucleotides are TGCGCCAGCAGCCTGGACGACAGAGGGGGGGCCGATACGCAGTATTTT. This codes for CASSLDDRGGADTQYF.

This clonotype was found a few times. V is TRBV5-1 and J is TRBJ2-5; TRBD2 matches 8 bases. Per germline, CDR1 SGHRS and CDR2 YFSETQ. V lost 0 bases and J lost 5; bases outside the gene matches: 12. This CDR3 has 17 amino acids. CDR3 region: CASSLGLAPNTGETQYF. The DNA of the CDR3 is TGCGCCAGCAGCTTGGGACTAGCGCCCAACACTGGGGAGACCCAGTACTTC.

This clonotype was detected ten times or more. This rearrangement joins TRBV24-1 to TRBJ2-3; the D gene is possibly TRBD2 (6 bases). V shed 0 bases and J shed 6 bases, with 6 bases lying between them. There are 13 residues in the CDR3. Germline V gene data show CDR1 as KGHDR and CDR2 as SFDVKD. The CDR3 sequence is CATSDLSGDTQYF. The CDR3 region has the DNA TGTGCCACCAGTGATTTGAGCGGGGATACGCAGTATTTT.

This clonotype has ten or more counts. CDR3 sequence (DNA): TGCGCCAGCAGCTCACAGCGAATAAGTGAAAAACTGTTTTTT. Protein sequence: CASSSQRISEKLFF. The chain is built from TRBV5-1 and TRBJ1-4; unclear D gene. The V end was cut by 3 bases, the J end by 7 bases, with 13 bases between. This CDR3 contains 14 residues. Germline CDR1 SGHRS, CDR2 YFSETQ.

In its sample, this clonotype was seen many times. The J gene is TRBJ2-5, the V gene TRBV6-2 or TRBV6-3; D unresolved. The ends were cut back, 7 bases at V and 5 bases at J, with 14 bases in the middle. The germline CDR1 and CDR2 sequences are MNHEY and SVGEGT. The CDR3 spans 13 residues. CDR3 nucleotide sequence: TGTGCCAGCACCCCAATGGTAGAGGAGACCCAGTACTTC. This sequence encodes CASTPMVEETQYF.

V gene TRBV6-6 combines with J gene TRBJ2-3; no clear D. This CDR3 is built from 20 residues. The V and J ends lost 7 bases and 1 base respectively, with 30 bases between them. Germline V gives CDR1 MNHNY, CDR2 SVGAGI (reference sequence). CDR3 residues: CASIKGPLGNANRRTDTQYF. CDR3 nucleotide sequence: TGTGCCAGCATCAAAGGGCCCCTAGGGAATGCGAACCGACGCACAGATACGCAGTATTTT.

This clonotype has at least ten counts. The chain carries TRBV6-5 and TRBJ2-7; D possibly corresponds to TRBD1 (5 bases). V dropped 5 bases and J dropped 2 bases, with 10 bases sitting between them. Germline CDR1 is MNHEY and CDR2 is SVGAGI. The CDR3 totals 13 residues. CDR3 amino acids: CASSDSRTYEQYF. DNA for the CDR3: TGTGCCAGCAGTGACAGCAGAACCTACGAGCAGTACTTC.

This clonotype was observed many times. The rearrangement links TRBV15 to TRBJ2-3, with D possibly being TRBD2 (5 bases). The length of the CDR3 is 16 residues. Trimming left V 0 bases short and J 1 base short, with 11 bases between. CDR1 is LNHNV, CDR2 YYDKDF, per germline (reference sequence). The CDR3 nucleotides read TGTGCCACCAGCAGAGATCTCGCGGGCGGCACAGATACGCAGTATTTT. It yields the protein CATSRDLAGGTDTQYF.

This clonotype has a count of ten or more. V gene TRBV7-9 combines with J gene TRBJ2-1; D is uncertain. V lost 3 bases and J lost 3, with 12 bases in between. The V gene's germline CDR1 is SEHNR and CDR2 FQNEAQ (reference sequence). There are 15 residues in the CDR3. CDR3 sequence reads: CASSFPDAYYNEQFF. The CDR3 DNA follows: TGTGCCAGCAGCTTTCCGGACGCGTACTACAATGAGCAGTTCTTC.

This clonotype has a count of ten or more. The V gene is TRBV5-1, the J gene TRBJ2-6; D ambiguous. In germline, CDR1 is SGHRS, CDR2 YFSETQ. With 1 base removed from V and 0 bases from J, the gap between germline ends came to 2 bases. This CDR3 spans 14 amino acids. CDR3 sequence: CASSLYSGANVLTF. The CDR3 coding sequence is TGCGCCAGCAGCTTGTACTCTGGGGCCAACGTCCTGACTTTC.

This clonotype was detected many times. The chain has TRBV7-8 and TRBJ2-2; D gene unclear. The CDR3 runs 18 residues. The germline V gene has CDR1 SGHVS and CDR2 FQNEAQ. V shed 3 bases and J shed 3 bases, with 20 bases lying between them. The CDR3 is CASSLAPRSNGDTGELFF. The CDR3 DNA reads TGTGCCAGCAGCTTGGCACCGAGGTCGAACGGAGACACCGGGGAGCTGTTTTTT.

This clonotype occurred a few times. A single base separates this from a much larger clone, so it may be a read error. This chain joins TRBV7-8 and TRBJ2-3; 7 positions agree with TRBD2. CDR3 length: 16 amino acids. V lost 4 bases and J lost 0; bases outside the gene matches: 7. CDR1 SGHVS and CDR2 FQNEAQ come from the germline V gene. CDR3 sequence (DNA): TGTGCCAGCAGCTCAGGATGGACTAGAAGCACAGATACGCAGTATTTT. Translating gives CASSSGWTRSTDTQYF.

This clonotype was counted many times. The CDR3 bases are TGTGCCAGCAGTTTCTTGGCGAATGAGCAGTTCTTC. Its protein is CASSFLANEQFF. V usage is TRBV12-3 or TRBV12-4 and J usage is TRBJ2-1; D ambiguous. The CDR3 spans 12 residues. The V end was cut by 3 bases, the J end by 7 bases, with 7 bases between.